The subject of this entry is one TCR beta chain. These data come from a study of blood T cell repertoires in COVID-19. Study overall: Collection of acute and convalescent COVID-19 samples took place in the United States, Italy and Spain.

Original methodology: Estimation of nucleated cell counts was performed using reference gene primer amplification. Method: immunoSEQ multiplex PCR; TCRdb's copy keeps in-frame clones and lacks some. V, J and clone size are those of that table, while D and trimming were read from the DNA. The repertoire holds 70,000 to 95,000 clones, with 80% as singletons. Germline V gives CDR1 LNHDA, CDR2 SQIVND (reference sequence). This CDR3 contains 15 residues. Between the trimmed V and J ends, which lost 4 bases and 2 bases, there was a span of 11 bases. Sequencing was carried out using peripheral blood. This chain connects TRBV19 to TRBJ1-4, with D possibly TRBD1 on 6 matching bases. The receptor comes from a woman between 40 and 50 years old with active or convalescent COVID-19. The CDR3 DNA reads TGTGCCAGTAGTACAGGGGAGCAGACTAATGAAAAACTGTTTTTT. Translation gives CASSTGEQTNEKLFF.